This passage covers 32 T cell receptor beta chains from one sample sequenced in a study of OX40 agonist ivuxolimab in advanced cancers. Sequenced by immunoSEQ multiplex PCR; TCRdb stores in-frame clones only, minus some. This sample has more than 75,000 clones, with roughly 80% found just once. Source: CD4+ or CD8+ T cells sorted from blood, taken in a trial of the OX40 agonist ivuxolimab. The receptors come from an adult with an advanced solid tumor such as melanoma, head and neck, liver or kidney cancer.

V gene TRBV29-1 combines with J gene TRBJ1-5; D ambiguous. Germline V gene lookup returns CDR1 SQVTM and CDR2 ANQGSEA. CDR3 length: 12 amino acids. Deletions cut 4 bases from V and 4 bases from J, with 8 bases between. CDR3 nucleotide sequence: TGCAGCGTTGGGGGAGCTAATCAGCCCCAGCATTTT. Its translation is CSVGGANQPQHF. Drawing the rest from reference TRBV29-1 and TRBJ1-5, the complete variable domain is SAVISQKPSRDICQRGTSLTIQCQVDSQVTMMFWYRQQPGQSLTLIATANQGSEATYESGFVIDKFPISRPNLTFSTLTVSNMSPEDSSIYLCSVGGANQPQHFGDGTRLSIL.

J is TRBJ1-6 and V is TRBV7-2; tentative D call: TRBD1 (5 bases). This CDR3 spans 16 amino acids. Germline V gene data show CDR1 as SGHTA and CDR2 as FQGNSA. Trimming cost V 5 bases and J 10 bases, with 21 bases left between them. CDR3: CASSLPTGTRISPLHF. CDR3 nucleotides: TGTGCCAGCAGCCTACCCACCGGGACCCGGATCTCACCCCTCCACTTT. The complete variable domain, with remaining parts taken from reference TRBV7-2 and TRBJ1-6, reads GAGVSQSPSNKVTEKGKDVELRCDPISGHTALYWYRQSLGQGLEFLIYFQGNSAPDKSGLPSDRFSAERTGGSVSTLTIQRTQQEDSAVYLCASSLPTGTRISPLHFGNGTRLTVT.

CDR3 DNA: TGTGCCAGCAGCCAAGTCGGGTCCACCCTACCGGGACAGGCGAGGGGGGCCTACAATGAGCAGTTCTTC. This sequence encodes CASSQVGSTLPGQARGAYNEQFF. The chain is built from TRBV14 and TRBJ2-1, with 8 bases fitting TRBD1. This CDR3 comprises 23 residues. CDR1 SGHDN and CDR2 FVKESK come from the germline V gene. V shed 1 base and J 2 bases; nucleotides not matched to a gene: 25. Complete variable domain (other parts from reference TRBV14 and TRBJ2-1): EAGVTQFPSHSVIEKGQTVTLRCDPISGHDNLYWYRRVMGKEIKFLLHFVKESKQDESGMPNNRFLAERTGGTYSTLKVQPAELEDSGVYFCASSQVGSTLPGQARGAYNEQFFGPGTRLTVL.

This chain connects TRBV18 to TRBJ1-5; TRBD1 matches 7 bases. J was trimmed by 7 bases and V by 5 bases; bases with no gene match: 8. The CDR3 is 14 residues long. The germline CDR1 and CDR2 sequences are KGHSH and LQKENI. CDR3 DNA: TGTGCCAGCTCAGAGGACAGGTCGGGACAGCCCCAGCATTTT. This gives the protein CASSEDRSGQPQHF.

For the CDR3, the DNA is TGCGCCAGCAGTGAGTCGTTAATAAAAGGCTTCAGGAGCTCCTACGAGCAGTACTTC. Translating it yields CASSESLIKGFRSSYEQYF. The chain combines TRBV10-2 with TRBJ2-7; D is unclear. Trimming cost V 0 bases and J 0 bases, with 21 bases left between them. The length of the CDR3 is 19 residues. Germline assignment: CDR1 WSHSY and CDR2 SAAADI.

J is TRBJ1-1 and V is TRBV19; D remains unclear. Looked up from germline, CDR1 is LNHDA and CDR2 is SQIVND (reference sequence). Trimming cost V 5 bases and J 3 bases, with 13 bases left between them. The CDR3 runs 14 residues. CDR3 region: CASSAPRRYTEAFF. The CDR3 coding sequence is TGTGCCAGTAGTGCCCCTAGACGGTACACTGAAGCTTTCTTT. Variable domain in full (rest from reference TRBV19 and TRBJ1-1): DGGITQSPKYLFRKEGQNVTLSCEQNLNHDAMYWYRQDPGQGLRLIYYSQIVNDFQKGDIAEGYSVSREKKESFPLTVTSAQKNPTAFYLCASSAPRRYTEAFFGQGTRLTVV.

The V and J genes are TRBV18 and TRBJ2-7; D is uncertain. Trimming shortened V by 2 bases and J by 2 bases, and 7 bases separated the two germline ends. There are 13 residues in the CDR3. CDR1 is KGHSH and CDR2 is LQKENI in the germline V gene. The CDR3: CASSPSRTYEQYF. For the CDR3, the DNA is TGTGCCAGCTCACCAAGCAGGACCTACGAGCAGTACTTC. Based on the CDR3 plus reference TRBV18 and TRBJ2-7, the full variable domain is NAGVMQNPRHLVRRRGQEARLRCSPMKGHSHVYWYRQLPEEGLKFMVYLQKENIIDESGMPKERFSAEFPKEGPSILRIQQVVRGDSAAYFCASSPSRTYEQYFGPGTRLTVT.

The V call is TRBV7-9, the J call TRBJ2-1; D is uncertain. This CDR3 contains 15 residues. Germline V gene lookup returns CDR1 SEHNR and CDR2 FQNEAQ (reference sequence). V was trimmed by 2 bases and J by 5 bases, leaving 13 bases between them. The CDR3 loop reads CASSLLVTYHNEQFF. The DNA of the CDR3 is TGTGCCAGCAGCTTATTGGTTACTTACCACAATGAGCAGTTCTTC.

The chain joins TRBV6-6 to TRBJ2-7, with 14 positions matching TRBD2. CDR1 and CDR2 (germline): MNHNY, SVGAGI (reference sequence). J lost 2 bases, V lost 6 bases, and 3 bases had no gene match. The CDR3 extends over 15 amino acids. The CDR3 DNA reads as TGTGCCAGCAGCGGGGGACTAGCGGGAGCCTACGAGCAGTACTTC. As protein: CASSGGLAGAYEQYF.

The rearrangement uses TRBV19 and TRBJ2-3; 9 nucleotides line up with TRBD1. CDR1 is LNHDA, CDR2 SQIVND, per germline (reference sequence). V shed 0 bases and J 3 bases; nucleotides not matched to a gene: 7. This CDR3 is built from 17 residues. The CDR3 loop reads CASSIDNHRGRTDTQYF. The CDR3 DNA follows: TGTGCCAGTAGTATAGATAATCACAGGGGGCGTACAGATACGCAGTATTTT.

The chain recombines TRBV5-1 with TRBJ2-1, with a possible D match to TRBD2 (5 bases). Germline V gives CDR1 SGHRS, CDR2 YFSETQ. Trimming cost V 0 bases and J 2 bases, with 9 bases left between them. This CDR3 comprises 15 residues. The CDR3 loop is CASSLAGSAYNEQFF. As DNA, the CDR3 is TGCGCCAGCAGCTTGGCGGGAAGTGCCTACAATGAGCAGTTCTTC.

The chain couples TRBV18 to TRBJ1-1, with a tentative D call TRBD1 (5 bases). The CDR3 is made up of 16 amino acids. Germline CDR1 and CDR2: KGHSH and LQKENI. Between the trimmed V and J ends, which lost 3 bases and 0 bases, there was a span of 14 bases. CDR3 DNA sequence: TGTGCCAGCTCACCCGGATGGCCAGGGCTGAACACTGAAGCTTTCTTT. Its protein product is CASSPGWPGLNTEAFF.

This chain connects TRBV25-1 to TRBJ1-2; 8 bases fit TRBD1. The CDR3 loop spans 14 amino acids. V lost 4 bases and J lost 4; bases outside the gene matches: 5. Germline CDR1 and CDR2: MGHDK and SYGVNS. As DNA, the CDR3 is TGTGCCAGCAGTGGACAGGGGTGGGGCTATGGCTACACCTTC. Its translation: CASSGQGWGYGYTF.

The chain uses TRBV6-1 and TRBJ2-3, with TRBD1 identical over 9 bases. Losses at the gene ends were 2 bases for V and 6 bases for J; bases not matched to a gene: 3. This CDR3 is built from 14 residues. Looked up from germline, CDR1 is MNHNS and CDR2 is SASEGT. CDR3 loop: CASSERDREDTQYF. The CDR3 DNA sequence: TGTGCCAGCAGTGAACGGGACAGGGAGGATACGCAGTATTTT.

V usage is TRBV5-4 and J usage is TRBJ2-7; D remains ambiguous. Trimming pared 0 bases from V and 0 bases from J, leaving 7 bases between. The CDR3 totals 14 residues. Germline V gives CDR1 SGHNT, CDR2 YYREEE (reference sequence). CDR3 amino acids: CASSLGGTSYEQYF. CDR3 DNA: TGTGCCAGCAGCTTGGGAGGAACCTCCTACGAGCAGTACTTC.

This chain uses TRBV7-2 with TRBJ2-7, with TRBD1 matching 8 bases. Germline CDR1 and CDR2: SGHTA and FQGNSA. The CDR3 totals 15 residues. With V trimmed by 3 bases and J by 4 bases, 8 bases remained unmatched. In DNA form, the CDR3 reads TGTGCCAGCAGCTTGTCGACAGGGGTGGGATACGAGCAGTACTTC. Translating gives CASSLSTGVGYEQYF.

The J gene is TRBJ1-1, the V gene TRBV19; 8 nucleotides line up with TRBD1. The trim removed 7 bases at V and 5 bases at J, leaving 9 bases unmatched. Germline CDR1 reads LNHDA; CDR2 reads SQIVND (reference sequence). This CDR3 comprises 14 residues. The CDR3 protein is CASTLGRGRTEAFF. The DNA for the CDR3 is TGTGCCAGTACCCTCGGCAGGGGGCGGACTGAAGCTTTCTTT.

The sample holds a few counts of this clone. The chain joins TRBV19 to TRBJ2-2, with TRBD1 matching over 7 bases. Germline CDR1 reads LNHDA; CDR2 reads SQIVND (reference sequence). This CDR3 region has 15 residues. The V and J ends lost 3 bases and 6 bases, in that order; junction bases with no gene match: 7. The CDR3 bases are TGTGCCAGTAGTATGGGACAGCCAGGGGCCGGGGAGCTGTTTTTT. This gives the protein CASSMGQPGAGELFF.

This sequence joins TRBV19 and TRBJ1-1, with no clear D. CDR3 length: 15 amino acids. The V end was cut by 9 bases, the J end by 4 bases, with 21 bases between. In germline, CDR1 is LNHDA, CDR2 SQIVND (reference sequence). The CDR3 nucleotides are TGTGCCAGCCAGGCGGGAAACCGGAAGGTCACTGAAGCTTTCTTT. Protein product: CASQAGNRKVTEAFF. The complete variable domain, with remaining parts taken from reference TRBV19 and TRBJ1-1, reads DGGITQSPKYLFRKEGQNVTLSCEQNLNHDAMYWYRQDPGQGLRLIYYSQIVNDFQKGDIAEGYSVSREKKESFPLTVTSAQKNPTAFYLCASQAGNRKVTEAFFGQGTRLTVV.

The chain uses TRBV5-1 and TRBJ2-3; TRBD2 matches 8 bases. The CDR3 runs to 14 residues. Germline V CDR1 and CDR2: SGHRS, YFSETQ. V shed 4 bases, J shed 3 bases, and the junction held 4 bases outside the gene matches. The CDR3 reads CASSDGGETDTQYF. CDR3 DNA sequence: TGCGCCAGCAGCGACGGGGGGGAGACAGATACGCAGTATTTT.

This clone has only one observation. The CDR3 does not close with the conserved phenylalanine or tryptophan, likely indicating a read error. No DNA is shown, since the ends of the CDR3 on it are uncertain; the CDR3 is the one TCRdb lists. V gene TRBV7-2 combines with J gene TRBJ2-4; the table's D call, TRBD2, has no DNA check behind it. The CDR3 length equals 11 residues, ends included. CDR1 is SGHTA and CDR2 is FQGNSA in the germline V gene. This CDR3 reads CASSLGHRRGV.

This clone is medium-sized within its sample. This specimen includes other DNA sequences encoding the same CDR3. This sequence joins TRBV6-5 and TRBJ1-5, with D hard to call. Trimming stripped 2 bases from V and 0 bases from J, with 2 bases between. This CDR3 region has 13 residues. Germline CDR1 is MNHEY and CDR2 is SVGAGI. In DNA, the CDR3 is TGTGCCAGCAGTTACAGTAGCAATCAGCCCCAGCATTTT. Translated: CASSYSSNQPQHF.

This clone was seen only once. CDR3 coding DNA: TGTGCCAGCAGTCTGACATCTAACTATGGCTACACCTTC. Translating gives CASSLTSNYGYTF. The V and J genes are TRBV4-2 and TRBJ1-2; D is ambiguous. The V and J ends lost 6 bases and 0 bases respectively, with 8 bases between them. Looked up from germline, CDR1 is LGHNA and CDR2 is YNFKEQ. The CDR3 has 13 amino acids.

The V call is TRBV15, the J call TRBJ1-1; D is undetermined. The CDR3 contains 13 residues. V was clipped by 3 bases and J by 1 base, with 6 bases between them. From germline, CDR1 is LNHNV and CDR2 YYDKDF (reference sequence). The CDR3 DNA follows: TGTGCCACCAGCAGTCACCCGAACACTGAAGCTTTCTTT. Translating gives CATSSHPNTEAFF.

This clone was counted once. The chain carries TRBV6-1 and TRBJ1-2, with no clear D. Germline V gene sequence: CDR1 MNHNS, CDR2 SASEGT. The V and J ends lost 7 bases and 0 bases respectively, with 9 bases between them. This CDR3 has 13 residues. CDR3 sequence: CASKEGSNYGYTF. The CDR3 DNA reads TGTGCCAGCAAAGAGGGTTCTAACTATGGCTACACCTTC.

The rearrangement links TRBV19 to TRBJ2-1; 7 bases agree with TRBD2. After removal of 6 bases from V and 0 bases from J, the junction contained 8 bases not matched to a gene. Per the germline V gene, CDR1 is LNHDA and CDR2 is SQIVND (reference sequence). This CDR3 contains 16 residues. This chain's CDR3 is CASRNKRGSSYNEQFF. The CDR3 bases are TGTGCCAGTAGAAACAAGCGGGGCAGCTCCTACAATGAGCAGTTCTTC.

V is TRBV19 and J is TRBJ1-5; the D gene is possibly TRBD1 (6 bases). Germline lookup yields CDR1 LNHDA and CDR2 SQIVND (reference sequence). The V and J ends lost 9 bases and 7 bases respectively, with 19 bases between them. The CDR3 is 14 amino acids. The CDR3 reads CASEVQGGGQPQHF. In nucleotides, the CDR3 is TGTGCCAGCGAGGTACAGGGCGGCGGCCAGCCCCAGCATTTT.

In nucleotides, the CDR3 is TGCGCCAGCAGCCTAGCGGGAGTTCAGTCCACAGATACGCAGTATTTT. Encoded protein: CASSLAGVQSTDTQYF. The rearrangement uses TRBV4-1 and TRBJ2-3; TRBD2 aligns across 9 bases. The CDR3 is made up of 16 amino acids. Germline loops: CDR1 MGHRA, CDR2 YSYEKL. J lost 2 bases, V lost 4 bases, and 7 bases had no gene match.

V usage is TRBV5-1 and J usage is TRBJ1-4; 8 bases line up with TRBD1. There are 14 residues in the CDR3. Germline CDR1 SGHRS, CDR2 YFSETQ. With 3 bases clipped from V and 6 bases from J, the junction kept 4 bases outside the gene matches. CDR3 DNA: TGCGCCAGCAGCTCCGGACAGGGCTATGAAAAACTGTTTTTT. Amino acid sequence: CASSSGQGYEKLFF. The full variable domain, completed using reference TRBV5-1 and TRBJ1-4, is KAGVTQTPRYLIKTRGQQVTLSCSPISGHRSVSWYQQTPGQGLQFLFEYFSETQRNKGNFPGRFSGRQFSNSRSEMNVSTLELGDSALYLCASSSGQGYEKLFFGSGTQLSVL.

The rearrangement links TRBV2 to TRBJ1-1; TRBD1 matches at 10 bases. The CDR3 spans 13 residues. Trimming cost V 9 bases and J 3 bases; bases outside gene matches: 4. Germline-derived CDR1 and CDR2 are SNHLY and FYNNEI. CDR3 DNA sequence: TGTGCCAGTTTGGGACAGGGGCACACTGAAGCTTTCTTT. This gives the protein CASLGQGHTEAFF.

The rearrangement joins TRBV19 to TRBJ1-3; D remains unclear. The CDR3 extends over 15 amino acids. The V end lost 3 bases, the J end lost 0 bases, and 9 bases lay between the germline ends. Germline assignment: CDR1 LNHDA and CDR2 SQIVND (reference sequence). In nucleotides, the CDR3 is TGTGCCAGTAGTATCGACACTTTCTCTGGAAACACCATATATTTT. Protein: CASSIDTFSGNTIYF.

The chain couples TRBV5-1 to TRBJ2-2; 9 nucleotides line up with TRBD1. This CDR3 has 15 residues. Germline CDR1 SGHRS, CDR2 YFSETQ. The trim removed 2 bases at V and 5 bases at J, leaving 4 bases unmatched. The CDR3 loop is CASSLQGARTGELFF. The CDR3 nucleotides are TGCGCCAGCAGCTTACAGGGGGCGCGGACCGGGGAGCTGTTTTTT.